A selection of T cell receptor beta chains follows, all from one sample in a study of response to subunit inactivated influenza vaccine. In TCRdb, the RT-PCR reads were re-called with MiXCR into one record per CDR3 protein. The sample has around 580,000 distinct CDR3 sequences, 14% seen once. Sample: PBMCs from blood, taken roughly 12 days after vaccination. All receptors derive from a middle-aged man who received an inactivated influenza vaccine. The CDR3 runs from the conserved cysteine through the conserved F or W. The order of the fields is V gene, J gene, CDR3 protein.

TRBV9,TRBJ1-1,CASSASNTEAFF
TRBV29-1,TRBJ2-1,CSVEDRGRAYNEQFF
TRBV25-1,TRBJ2-5,CASSEGSGSGETQYF
TRBV11-2,TRBJ2-1,CASSPSRAGGSVYNEQFF
TRBV14,TRBJ2-1,CASSPKQNNEQFF
TRBV20-1,TRBJ2-1,CSASSNGNEQFF
TRBV4-2,TRBJ2-7,CASSQATSGGLYEQYF
TRBV7-2,TRBJ2-2,CASSLDGGVTGELFF
TRBV12-3/TRBV12-4,TRBJ1-3,CASSLAVGNTIYF
TRBV10-3,TRBJ1-1,CAIRAQPGQAGSEAFF
TRBV4-2,TRBJ1-1,CASSQEWVGGPFEAFF
TRBV6-1,TRBJ2-7,CASSRQKAGASSYEQYF
TRBV28,TRBJ2-4,CASSLRELAKNIQYF
TRBV4-2,TRBJ2-1,CASRGTSGRTNEQFF
TRBV12-3/TRBV12-4,TRBJ2-3,CASTMADTQYF
TRBV28,TRBJ2-7,CASSLPGGREQYF
TRBV25-1,TRBJ2-1,CASSVAGASRSYNEQFF
TRBV6-1,TRBJ2-1,CASSHGTSLGNEQFF
TRBV9,TRBJ2-3,CASSVVTSKDTQYF
TRBV4-2,TRBJ2-1,CASSQGGTPRNAMSEQFF
TRBV12-5,TRBJ2-1,CASGLIGEQFF
TRBV2,TRBJ2-5,CASSEGTLETQYF
TRBV4-2,TRBJ2-7,CASSQGGGSRYEQYF
TRBV27,TRBJ1-1,CASSKPGDTEAFF